The 3 T cell receptor beta chains below were found in one sample sequenced in a study of OX40 agonist ivuxolimab in advanced cancers. Library prep was done by the immunoSEQ multiplex PCR assay. As stored in TCRdb, this immuneACCESS dataset retains in-frame rearrangements with V and J assigned. A fraction of the clones does not appear; measured against another copy, unresolved V genes explain less than half of the discrepancy, and the remainder lacks a known reason. The sample has roughly 56,000 clones on record, 85% to 90% of them singletons. The top ten clonotypes cover about 0.77% of the sample. The sequences come from CD4+ or CD8+ T cells sorted from blood, collected in a trial of the OX40 agonist ivuxolimab. These TCRs come from an adult with an advanced solid tumor such as melanoma, head and neck, liver or kidney cancer.

This clone was seen only once. The chain employs TRBV28 and TRBJ2-7, with 11 bases identical to TRBD1. The CDR3 spans 16 residues. V shed 4 bases and J 4 bases; nucleotides not matched to a gene: 9. Germline assignment: CDR1 MDHEN and CDR2 SYDVKM. The CDR3 here is CASSSRRDRGSYEQYF. The CDR3 DNA follows: TGTGCCAGCAGTTCCCGCCGGGACAGGGGGAGTTACGAGCAGTACTTC.

About this clone itself: One junction end disagrees with the germline gene, perhaps due to a read error. The rearrangement uses TRBV7-9 and TRBJ2-7; 7 bases fit TRBD2. This CDR3 region has 13 residues. CDR1 is SEHNR and CDR2 is FQNEAQ in the germline V gene (reference sequence). CDR3 amino acids: CASSQASGNEQYF. CDR3 nucleotides: TGCGCCAGCAGCCAAGCAAGCGGGAACGAGCAGTACTTC.

The CDR3, as DNA: TGTGCCAGCAGTCAACCCTCCGGGACGAGCTCCTACGAGCAGTACTTC. Translation: CASSQPSGTSSYEQYF. This rearrangement joins TRBV28 to TRBJ2-7, with D possibly called TRBD1 or TRBD2 (5 bases each). Trimming removed 5 bases at V and 0 bases at J, with 17 bases between. The CDR3 consists of 16 residues. Germline-derived CDR1 and CDR2 are MDHEN and SYDVKM.